One and the same sample provided the 9 T cell receptor beta chains below, sequenced in a study of vaccination effects on CD4 cells after COVID-19. These receptors' antigens are unknown. Sequenced by immunoSEQ multiplex PCR; TCRdb stores in-frame clones only, minus some. The sample includes roughly 70,000 clones, 70% to 75% seen only once; the top ten take roughly 1.4%. Before sequencing, viral peptide pools were used by the ViraFEST assay to expand antigen-specific CD4+ T cells. It was after approximately 11 days of culture that CD4+ T cells were isolated. All participants had two doses of either the BNT162b2 or mRNA-1273 vaccine. The sequencing used CD4+ T cells from PBMCs cultured with HCoV-229E spike peptides, collected after COVID-19 vaccination. All receptors derive from a human donor who received a COVID-19 vaccine.

The rearrangement uses TRBV27 and TRBJ1-2; 8 positions match TRBD1. After removal of 5 bases from V and 4 bases from J, the junction contained 9 bases not matched to a gene. Germline CDR1 reads MNHEY; CDR2 reads SMNVEV (reference sequence). CDR3 length: 15 residues. CDR3 loop: CASSAGTGELYGYTF. CDR3 DNA sequence: TGTGCCAGCAGTGCCGGGACAGGAGAGCTCTATGGCTACACCTTC.

The chain has TRBV7-2 and TRBJ2-5; 11 bases are a match to TRBD2. Germline V gene data show CDR1 as SGHTA and CDR2 as FQGNSA. The CDR3 totals 16 residues. Trimming cost V 5 bases and J 5 bases; bases outside gene matches: 10. The CDR3 is CASSRTSGGSRETQYF. DNA for the CDR3: TGTGCCAGCAGCCGTACTAGCGGGGGCTCGAGGGAGACCCAGTACTTC.

The CDR3: CASRRDSSGSDTEAFF. DNA of the CDR3: TGTGCCAGCAGGCGGGACAGTAGTGGCTCGGACACTGAAGCTTTCTTT. This chain joins TRBV5-4 and TRBJ1-1, with TRBD1 identical over 7 bases. The CDR3 totals 16 residues. Germline CDR1 is SGHNT and CDR2 is YYREEE (reference sequence). With V trimmed by 5 bases and J by 3 bases, 13 bases remained unmatched.

J is TRBJ2-2 and V is TRBV7-3, with D uncertain. Germline V gene lookup returns CDR1 SGHTA and CDR2 FQGTGA. V was cut by 4 bases and J by 5 bases, with 11 bases left in between. The length of the CDR3 is 14 residues. CDR3 in amino acids: CASSSLPGTGELFF. The CDR3 coding sequence is TGTGCCAGCAGCTCACTCCCCGGGACCGGGGAGCTGTTTTTT.

The gene calls are TRBV24-1 and TRBJ1-1; D perhaps matches TRBD1 (6 bases). CDR1 is KGHDR, CDR2 SFDVKD, per germline. Between the trimmed V and J ends, which lost 2 bases and 7 bases, there was a span of 13 bases. The CDR3 extends over 14 amino acids. The CDR3 DNA reads TGTGCCACCAGTGATTCTAGGGGGTCTGTTGAAGCTTTCTTT. Protein product: CATSDSRGSVEAFF.

This clone showed up just once. The rearrangement uses TRBV7-8 and TRBJ1-1; no reliable D call. Trimming took off 7 bases at V and 2 bases at J, with 20 bases between the two ends. The CDR3 is 16 residues long. Germline V CDR1 and CDR2: SGHVS, FQNEAQ. Written as DNA, the CDR3 is TGTGCCAGCACCCTCCTCGATGCGGGCGGCAACACTGAAGCTTTCTTT. Its protein is CASTLLDAGGNTEAFF. Variable domain in full (rest from reference TRBV7-8 and TRBJ1-1): GAGVSQSPRYKVAKRGQDVALRCDPISGHVSLFWYQQALGQGPEFLTYFQNEAQLDKSGLPSDRFFAERPEGSVSTLKIQRTQQEDSAVYLCASTLLDAGGNTEAFFGQGTRLTVV.

This chain joins TRBV11-3 and TRBJ2-1, with 9 nucleotides matching TRBD2. The CDR3 contains 16 residues. Germline V gene data show CDR1 as SGHNT and CDR2 as YENEEA. V lost 1 base, J lost 8 bases, and 9 bases stayed unmatched. The CDR3 bases are TGTGCCAGCAGCTTAGCCGGCGGGGGGGCTAGCGATGAGCAGTTCTTC. Translation: CASSLAGGGASDEQFF.

The J gene is TRBJ1-2, the V gene TRBV28; D is perhaps TRBD1 (5 bases). V shed 4 bases and J shed 8 bases, with 23 bases lying between them. Germline values: CDR1 MDHEN, CDR2 SYDVKM. The CDR3 totals 16 residues. The CDR3: CASSSTSPGANWGYTF. The CDR3 DNA reads as TGTGCCAGCAGTTCAACGTCCCCCGGGGCGAACTGGGGCTACACCTTC.

The chain joins TRBV2 to TRBJ2-5; D is ambiguous. Germline assignment: CDR1 SNHLY and CDR2 FYNNEI. Trimming pared 4 bases from V and 5 bases from J, leaving 8 bases between. CDR3 length: 12 residues. CDR3 residues: CASSGGAETQYF. The DNA for the CDR3 is TGTGCCAGCAGTGGAGGCGCGGAGACCCAGTACTTC.